These 31 T cell receptor beta chains were all obtained from the same sample, sequenced in a study of technical replicates of blood from a handful of donors. Profiling relied on immunoSEQ multiplex PCR, and the TCRdb table lists in-frame clones only, not all of them. The sample has about 80,000 clones; roughly 98% are singletons. The sequencing sample was made of T cells isolated from PBMCs. These receptors came from a human donor in good health.

The chain couples TRBV13 to TRBJ1-6, with D maybe TRBD1 (6 bases). This CDR3 is 17 amino acids long. Germline-derived CDR1 and CDR2 are PRHDT and FYEKMQ (reference sequence). The ends were cut back, 0 bases at V and 7 bases at J, with 16 bases in the middle. The CDR3 region is CASSLGLGQRGNSPLHF. Written as DNA, the CDR3 is TGTGCCAGCAGCTTAGGCCTTGGACAGAGGGGCAATTCACCCCTCCACTTT. The full variable domain, in which reference TRBV13 and TRBJ1-6 provide the parts outside the CDR3, is AAGVIQSPRHLIKEKRETATLKCYPIPRHDTVYWYQQGPGQDPQFLISFYEKMQSDKGSIPDRFSAQQFSDYHSELNMSSLELGDSALYFCASSLGLGQRGNSPLHFGNGTRLTVT.

The table lists this clone with a count of one. The V gene is TRBV6-5, the J gene TRBJ2-6; the match to TRBD2 covers 7 bases. Germline V CDR1 and CDR2: MNHEY, SVGAGI. The CDR3 is 16 amino acids. V lost 4 bases and J lost 4; bases outside the gene matches: 7. The CDR3 region has the DNA TGTGCCAGCAGTTTGGGGAGGGGCACCGGGGCCAACGTCCTGACTTTC. It translates to CASSLGRGTGANVLTF.

The rearrangement links TRBV5-1 to TRBJ2-3, with 8 bases matching TRBD1. Germline V gene data show CDR1 as SGHRS and CDR2 as YFSETQ. J gave up 6 bases and V 3 bases, and 9 bases lay outside the gene matches. The CDR3 has 15 residues. The CDR3 spells CASSSETGDGDTQYF. The CDR3 DNA is TGCGCCAGCAGCTCCGAGACAGGGGACGGGGATACGCAGTATTTT.

The V and J genes are TRBV14 and TRBJ2-3; D gene ambiguous. The V and J ends lost 2 bases and 1 base respectively, with 13 bases between them. The CDR3 extends over 16 amino acids. CDR1 SGHDN and CDR2 FVKESK come from the germline V gene. In nucleotides, the CDR3 is TGTGCCAGCAGCCAATTTCGTCCAGAAGGCACAGATACGCAGTATTTT. Encoded protein: CASSQFRPEGTDTQYF.

The chain combines TRBV2 with TRBJ2-3; 7 bases are shared with TRBD2. Unmatched junction bases numbered 13, after V lost 6 bases and J lost 1 base. Germline values: CDR1 SNHLY, CDR2 FYNNEI. CDR3 length: 17 amino acids. CDR3 loop: CASRETTSLGGTDTQYF. The DNA of the CDR3 is TGTGCCAGCAGGGAGACGACTAGCTTGGGTGGCACAGATACGCAGTATTTT.

The gene calls are TRBV19 and TRBJ1-1, with D possibly being TRBD1 (6 bases). CDR1 is LNHDA and CDR2 is SQIVND in the germline V gene (reference sequence). The CDR3 has 12 amino acids. V dropped 9 bases and J dropped 3 bases, with 11 bases sitting between them. CDR3 nucleotide sequence: TGTGCCAGCTTTACAGGGTACACTGAAGCTTTCTTT. Protein product: CASFTGYTEAFF.

CDR3 nucleotide sequence: TGTGCCAGCAGTTACTCCAGCCCGAGGTTCGGGAACACCATATATTTT. Its protein product is CASSYSSPRFGNTIYF. The V gene is TRBV6-5, the J gene TRBJ1-3; D is unclear. The CDR3 is 16 residues long. The germline V gene has CDR1 MNHEY and CDR2 SVGAGI. The ends were cut back, 0 bases at V and 7 bases at J, with 16 bases in the middle.

V gene TRBV18 combines with J gene TRBJ1-5; TRBD1 matches at 8 bases. V was pared by 3 bases and J by 2 bases, with 12 bases of the junction left unmatched. This CDR3 is built from 18 residues. The germline V gene has CDR1 KGHSH and CDR2 LQKENI. DNA for the CDR3: TGTGCCAGCTCACCGGCCGACAGGGGAACTCACCGCAATCAGCCCCAGCATTTT. This gives the protein CASSPADRGTHRNQPQHF.

The rearrangement uses TRBV5-6 and TRBJ2-3; TRBD1 agrees at 9 bases. The germline V gene has CDR1 SGHDT and CDR2 YYEEEE. With 2 bases clipped from V and 6 bases from J, the junction kept 4 bases outside the gene matches. The CDR3 loop spans 14 amino acids. The CDR3 DNA reads TGTGCCAGCAGCTTTACAGGGGGCATGGATACGCAGTATTTT. It encodes CASSFTGGMDTQYF.

J is TRBJ2-7 and V is TRBV7-9; TRBD2 matches at 11 bases. The CDR3 covers 15 residues. V was pared by 6 bases and J by 1 base, with 5 bases of the junction left unmatched. Germline V gives CDR1 SEHNR, CDR2 FQNEAQ (reference sequence). CDR3 sequence reads: CASSNRLAGSYEQYF. In DNA form, the CDR3 reads TGTGCCAGCAGTAATCGACTAGCGGGGTCCTACGAGCAGTACTTC.

V is TRBV15 and J is TRBJ1-1; 9 nucleotides agree with TRBD1. The CDR3 consists of 15 residues. V shed 1 base, J shed 4 bases, and the junction held 4 bases outside the gene matches. From germline, CDR1 is LNHNV and CDR2 YYDKDF (reference sequence). The CDR3 sequence is CATSRAATGGTEAFF. The CDR3, as DNA: TGTGCCACCAGCAGAGCTGCGACAGGGGGCACTGAAGCTTTCTTT.

The chain is built from TRBV28 and TRBJ2-7; 8 nucleotides agree with TRBD1. The V gene end was trimmed by 7 bases and the J gene end by 2 bases; junction bases not matched to a gene: 7. This CDR3 comprises 14 residues. The germline V gene has CDR1 MDHEN and CDR2 SYDVKM. The CDR3 spells CASNKQGVPYEQYF. CDR3 nucleotide sequence: TGTGCCAGCAACAAACAGGGGGTCCCCTACGAGCAGTACTTC.

CDR3 nucleotide sequence: TGTGCCAGTAGTATTCAGACTAGCACAGATACGCAGTATTTT. Its protein product is CASSIQTSTDTQYF. The chain links TRBV19 to TRBJ2-3; D is undetermined. The CDR3 consists of 14 residues. With 3 bases removed from V and 0 bases from J, the gap between germline ends came to 7 bases. Germline values: CDR1 LNHDA, CDR2 SQIVND (reference sequence).

In this sample, this clone turned up once. The CDR3 bases are TGTGCCAGCACCCCTGACTTAGCCAAAAACATTCAGTACTTC. Translated, it gives CASTPDLAKNIQYF. The genes are TRBV7-3 and TRBJ2-4; D remains ambiguous. Germline CDR1 is SGHTA and CDR2 is FQGTGA. The CDR3 loop spans 14 amino acids. Trimming left V 7 bases short and J 0 bases short, with 10 bases between. Using reference TRBV7-3 and TRBJ2-4 for the parts outside the CDR3, the full variable domain is GAGVSQTPSNKVTEKGKYVELRCDPISGHTALYWYRQSLGQGPEFLIYFQGTGAADDSGLPNDRFFAVRPEGSVSTLKIQRTERGDSAVYLCASTPDLAKNIQYFGAGTRLSVL.

The chain links TRBV5-4 to TRBJ2-7; weak D call: TRBD1 (5 bases). This CDR3 is 15 amino acids long. Germline V gene data show CDR1 as SGHNT and CDR2 as YYREEE (reference sequence). V was clipped by 2 bases and J by 0 bases, with 12 bases between them. CDR3 nucleotide sequence: TGTGCCAGCAGCTTAGGACAAACAGGCTCCTACGAGCAGTACTTC. Translation gives CASSLGQTGSYEQYF.

The chain combines TRBV28 with TRBJ1-1, with TRBD1 matching over 8 bases. This CDR3 is built from 13 residues. CDR1 and CDR2 from the germline V gene are MDHEN and SYDVKM. V was pared by 8 bases and J by 2 bases, with 4 bases of the junction left unmatched. CDR3 protein: CASRDRGNTEAFF. DNA for the CDR3: TGTGCCAGCCGTGACAGGGGTAACACTGAAGCTTTCTTT. Full variable domain (rest looked up from reference TRBV28 and TRBJ1-1): DVKVTQSSRYLVKRTGEKVFLECVQDMDHENMFWYRQDPGLGLRLIYFSYDVKMKEKGDIPEGYSVSREKKERFSLILESASTNQTSMYLCASRDRGNTEAFFGQGTRLTVV.

This clone occurred once. The V call is TRBV2, the J call TRBJ1-5; perhaps TRBD1 as D (6 bases). CDR3 length: 14 amino acids. From germline, CDR1 is SNHLY and CDR2 FYNNEI. V lost 6 bases to trimming and J lost 7 bases, with 16 bases between them. The CDR3 loop is CASSDKTGNQPQHF. CDR3 sequence (DNA): TGTGCCAGCAGCGATAAAACAGGGAACCAGCCCCAGCATTTT.

This clone was counted a single time. The chain combines TRBV6-5 with TRBJ1-1; D remains unclear. The CDR3 extends over 13 amino acids. Germline CDR1 MNHEY, CDR2 SVGAGI. Trimming removed 6 bases at V and 1 base at J, with 9 bases between. In DNA form, the CDR3 reads TGTGCCAGCAGAGCGCCATCGAACACTGAAGCTTTCTTT. Translation gives CASRAPSNTEAFF.

The chain recombines TRBV5-1 with TRBJ2-1, with D maybe TRBD1 (5 bases). The CDR3 has 15 residues. Trimming shortened V by 3 bases and J by 7 bases, and 17 bases separated the two germline ends. The V gene's germline CDR1 is SGHRS and CDR2 YFSETQ. CDR3 protein: CASSYLQGAQNEQFF. CDR3 DNA sequence: TGCGCCAGCAGCTATCTCCAGGGTGCCCAAAATGAGCAGTTCTTC. Variable domain in full (rest from reference TRBV5-1 and TRBJ2-1): KAGVTQTPRYLIKTRGQQVTLSCSPISGHRSVSWYQQTPGQGLQFLFEYFSETQRNKGNFPGRFSGRQFSNSRSEMNVSTLELGDSALYLCASSYLQGAQNEQFFGPGTRLTVL.

The V gene is TRBV11-2, the J gene TRBJ1-2, with 9 positions matching TRBD1. The trim removed 0 bases at V and 7 bases at J, leaving 6 bases unmatched. The V gene's germline CDR1 is SGHAT and CDR2 FQNNGV. The CDR3 runs to 15 residues. The CDR3 loop reads CASSLDGQGSRGYTF. CDR3 nucleotides: TGTGCCAGCAGCTTAGACGGACAGGGGAGCCGTGGCTACACCTTC.

The chain couples TRBV5-1 to TRBJ2-1, with TRBD2 matching over 11 bases. The CDR3 is 16 residues long. From germline, CDR1 is SGHRS and CDR2 YFSETQ. V lost 1 base, J lost 10 bases, and 10 bases stayed unmatched. This CDR3 reads CASSLLISGGDGEQFF. The CDR3 coding sequence is TGCGCCAGCAGCTTGCTGATTAGCGGGGGGGACGGGGAGCAGTTCTTC.

The chain employs TRBV28 and TRBJ1-1; maybe TRBD1 (5 bases). The V gene lost 5 bases and the J gene lost 6 bases, with 19 bases spanning the gap. The germline V gene encodes CDR1 MDHEN and CDR2 SYDVKM. The CDR3 runs to 15 residues. The CDR3 loop reads CASSPRPGRVPEAFF. The CDR3 DNA sequence: TGTGCCAGCAGTCCCCGACCGGGCAGGGTTCCTGAAGCTTTCTTT.

The chain carries TRBV27 and TRBJ2-1, with TRBD2 identical over 10 bases. Per germline, CDR1 MNHEY and CDR2 SMNVEV (reference sequence). The CDR3 totals 16 residues. The J segment lost 7 bases and the V segment lost 6 bases, leaving 12 bases of the junction unmatched. The CDR3 sequence is CASSHQAGGWANEQFF. The CDR3 coding sequence is TGTGCCAGCAGCCACCAAGCGGGAGGGTGGGCAAATGAGCAGTTCTTC.

The sample holds one count of this clone. J is TRBJ1-1 and V is TRBV5-4; D is perhaps TRBD1 (6 bases). CDR3 length: 16 residues. Germline assignment: CDR1 SGHNT and CDR2 YYREEE (reference sequence). Deletions cut 2 bases from V and 5 bases from J, with 19 bases between. The CDR3, as DNA: TGTGCCAGCAGCTTCGGTCTACGACAGGCTGGGACTGAAGCTTTCTTT. Encoded protein: CASSFGLRQAGTEAFF.

The CDR3 DNA sequence: TGTGCCACCAGCAGAGACCCCACCGGGACAGGGGATGGCTACACCTTC. Its translation is CATSRDPTGTGDGYTF. V and J are TRBV15 and TRBJ1-2; 10 nucleotides match TRBD1. The CDR3 extends over 16 amino acids. With V trimmed by 0 bases and J by 6 bases, 7 bases remained unmatched. CDR1 and CDR2 from the germline V gene are LNHNV and YYDKDF (reference sequence).

V and J are TRBV6-6 and TRBJ1-2, with D perhaps TRBD1 (5 bases). Germline lookup yields CDR1 MNHNY and CDR2 SVGAGI (reference sequence). The CDR3 covers 12 residues. Trimming shortened V by 6 bases and J by 5 bases, and 10 bases separated the two germline ends. CDR3 protein: CASRIGEYGYTF. The CDR3 region has the DNA TGTGCCAGCAGGATAGGGGAATATGGCTACACCTTC.

A remark on this clone: One junction end disagrees with the germline gene, perhaps due to a read error. V and J are TRBV7-7 and TRBJ2-5; 15 nucleotides line up with TRBD2. The germline V gene encodes CDR1 SSHAT and CDR2 FNYEAQ (reference sequence). CDR3 length: 15 residues. The CDR3 nucleotides read TGTGCTAGCAGCACGGGGACTAGCGGGGGGGAGACCCAGTACTTC. This sequence encodes CASSTGTSGGETQYF.

This clone occurred once. The chain uses TRBV28 and TRBJ2-1; weak D call: TRBD1 (6 bases). Germline CDR1 is MDHEN and CDR2 is SYDVKM. The V end lost 6 bases, the J end lost 4 bases, and 16 bases lay between the germline ends. The CDR3 runs to 15 residues. The CDR3 spells CASRGYRVSYNEQFF. The CDR3 nucleotides are TGTGCCAGCAGAGGATACAGGGTATCGTACAATGAGCAGTTCTTC.

The gene calls are TRBV7-8 and TRBJ1-5; D is unresolved. CDR1 is SGHVS and CDR2 is FQNEAQ in the germline V gene. The CDR3 is 15 residues long. V dropped 3 bases and J dropped 0 bases, with 9 bases sitting between them. The CDR3 DNA is TGTGCCAGCAGCTTGAGGGTCGGTAGCAATCAGCCCCAGCATTTT. Amino acid sequence: CASSLRVGSNQPQHF. Looking up the rest from reference TRBV7-8 and TRBJ1-5 gives the full variable domain: GAGVSQSPRYKVAKRGQDVALRCDPISGHVSLFWYQQALGQGPEFLTYFQNEAQLDKSGLPSDRFFAERPEGSVSTLKIQRTQQEDSAVYLCASSLRVGSNQPQHFGDGTRLSIL.

J is TRBJ2-1 and V is TRBV14; 7 positions agree with TRBD2. V gave up 4 bases and J gave up 8 bases; unmatched junction bases: 14. CDR3 length equals 16 residues. CDR1 and CDR2 from the germline V gene are SGHDN and FVKESK. In nucleotides, the CDR3 is TGTGCCAGCAGCCTGGGAGGAGGGCGGGAGAGGGATGAGCAGTTCTTC. Encoded protein: CASSLGGGRERDEQFF.

This chain connects TRBV6-6 to TRBJ1-1; unclear D gene. The germline V and J ends were trimmed by 2 bases and 7 bases, with 5 bases remaining between them. The germline CDR1 and CDR2 sequences are MNHNY and SVGAGI (reference sequence). The CDR3 spans 11 residues. The CDR3 spells CASSYTGEAFF. The CDR3 region has the DNA TGTGCCAGCAGTTACACTGGTGAAGCTTTCTTT.